The present T cell receptor (beta chain) was sequenced within a study of cytomegalovirus exposure and HLA in healthy donors (dated by TCRdb to the late 2010s). For context, the study as a whole: The 650 to 750 repertoires of the first cohort and the roughly 120 validation repertoires were produced on the same platform, according to a later analysis. Along with the approximately 700-subject first cohort, a separate validation cohort of over a hundred different subjects was used. High-throughput TCR immunosequencing, statistical association of individual TCRs with disease status, and machine learning were combined to predict cytomegalovirus infection status. The study aimed to test whether cataloging public T cell receptors could reveal signatures of past pathogen exposure. Paper-wide results and their limitations: According to the authors, the approach could potentially be generalized to other disease states and immunological phenotypes. In a later analysis, TCRs clustered in the first cohort were found to also tend to co-occur in the 110 or so validation repertoires, with approximately 93% of cluster scores above 0. The classifier was reported to diagnose cytomegalovirus status with high specificity and sensitivity in both the original cohort and the validation cohort. All 120 or so repertoires were used to score co-occurrence in the validation cohort in a later analysis, because that analysis had no HLA typing for the cohort. The study listed 164 TCR beta chains as associated with cytomegalovirus. In vitro tests confirmed that a few of the cytomegalovirus-associated TCR beta chains recognize cytomegalovirus antigens. Most TCR sequences were seen in very few donors, while some public TCRs were found in many individuals.

The protocol used for the library was the immunoSEQ multiplex PCR assay. The authors processed their data as follows. To diagnose cytomegalovirus status from the catalog of TCR beta chain sequences, a statistical classification framework was built. TCRdb stores this immuneACCESS table with in-frame sequences only. Part of the clones is absent; in the studies checked, under half of the shortfall reflects unresolved V genes, and no reason is known for the rest. That table gives V, J and clone size, and the DNA gave D and trimming. The sample records around 69,000 clones, just over 95% of which are singletons. The ten largest clonotypes hold 4.5% of the sample. Donors formed part of the validation cohort, which comprised 120 subjects and was distinct from the first cohort of 670 or so subjects. From cysteine to phenylalanine, the CDR3 is 13 amino acids long. Only the CDR3 DNA stays, 39 bases, in frame from base 1. Trimming takes 4 bases off V and 4 bases off J; junction bases not matched to a gene: 7. The germline V gene yields SQVTM for CDR1 and ANQGSEA for CDR2.

Regarding this clone: There is no known antigen for this receptor. Base qualities are not at hand, and no much larger clone is one base apart.

The rearrangement joined TRBV29-1 to TRBJ2-7, with 7 central nucleotides matching TRBD1. The clonotype originates from a woman under 30 in good health and CMV-seropositive. Sequencing was performed on PBMCs. CDR3 region: CSVARDSGYEQYF. The nucleotide sequence reads TGCAGCGTTGCTCGGGACAGCGGATACGAGCAGTACTTC.